The TCR beta chain under discussion was sequenced for a study of OX40 agonist ivuxolimab in advanced cancers. Across the study: Previous treatment with anti-PD-1, anti-PD-L1 or anti-CTLA-4 therapy was allowed; about 37% had received some.

This clone was observed a single time. Its specificity is not known. Between the trimmed V and J ends, which lost 4 bases and 9 bases, there was a span of 19 bases. Germline V gene sequence: CDR1 SNHLY, CDR2 FYNNEI. The CDR3 has 16 amino acids. Whole-study results and caveats: In CD8+ T cells, expanded clones were on average more numerous than in CD4+. People who partly responded at 0.1-3.0 mg/kg had some of the least clonal expansion seen.

Assay used: immunoSEQ multiplex PCR; TCRdb lists only in-frame clones, some missing. The data contain about 60,000 clones, roughly nine tenths of them singletons. The clonotype comes from an adult with an advanced solid tumor such as melanoma, head and neck, liver or kidney cancer. The chain combines TRBV2 with TRBJ1-6, with D tentatively TRBD1 (5 bases). The sample in question was CD4+ or CD8+ T cells sorted from blood, obtained in a trial of the OX40 agonist ivuxolimab. The DNA of the CDR3 is TGTGCCAGCAGTGCCCGGGACCTTTATTCAGGTTCACCCCTCCACTTT. It codes for CASSARDLYSGSPLHF.